This note documents a single T cell receptor beta chain sequence. Germline V gene lookup returns CDR1 SGHRS and CDR2 YFSETQ. Trimming shortened V by 4 bases and J by 0 bases, and 11 bases separated the two germline ends. CDR3 length equals 14 residues. The source of the sample is a study of cytomegalovirus exposure and HLA in healthy donors. The study ran its PCR with 60 Vbeta and 13 Jbeta primers. Sequencing used immunoSEQ multiplex PCR; TCRdb keeps in-frame clones, though not all of them. The data hold roughly 230,000 clones, with around nine tenths observed a single time. V gene TRBV5-1 combines with J gene TRBJ2-7, with a possible D match to TRBD2 (5 bases). The sequenced sample consisted of PBMCs. The receptor was isolated from a girl under 10 years old in good health and CMV-seronegative. CDR3 residues: CASSPVGSSYEQYF. Written as DNA, the CDR3 is TGCGCCAGCAGCCCCGTAGGGAGCTCCTACGAGCAGTACTTC.